Listed here are 14 T cell receptor beta chains from one sample, sequenced in a study of blood T cell repertoires in COVID-19. The repertoire was sequenced with immunoSEQ multiplex PCR; TCRdb's copy has only in-frame clones and lacks some. The table shows around 140,000 clones, with about 87% occurring only once. Sequenced: PBMCs or T cells enriched from blood (not recorded which). These receptors all come from a man aged 45-60 years in a cohort exposed to, infected with or recovered from COVID-19 (not recorded which).

This chain connects TRBV13 to TRBJ2-5, with TRBD1 matching over 9 bases. The CDR3 loop spans 16 amino acids. The germline gives CDR1 PRHDT, CDR2 FYEKMQ (reference sequence). The trim removed 5 bases at V and 4 bases at J, leaving 11 bases unmatched. The CDR3 DNA follows: TGTGCCAGCAGCCTCCGCTCCGGGACAGGGCTAGAGACCCAGTACTTC. It encodes CASSLRSGTGLETQYF.

The chain carries TRBV4-3 and TRBJ2-1; TRBD2 aligns across 7 bases. J was trimmed by 8 bases and V by 1 base; bases with no gene match: 8. Germline V gene sequence: CDR1 LGHNA, CDR2 YSLEER. The CDR3 runs 15 residues. The CDR3 here is CASSQVWTSSDEQFF. CDR3 DNA sequence: TGCGCCAGCAGCCAAGTCTGGACTAGTTCCGATGAGCAGTTCTTC.

The chain combines TRBV6-5 with TRBJ2-4; D possibly corresponds to TRBD1 (5 bases). The CDR3 runs to 15 residues. CDR1 MNHEY and CDR2 SVGAGI come from the germline V gene. V was cut by 7 bases and J by 0 bases, with 13 bases left in between. This chain's CDR3 is CASKSTDLAKNIQYF. Here the CDR3 DNA reads TGTGCCAGCAAATCGACAGACCTAGCCAAAAACATTCAGTACTTC.

This chain joins TRBV28 and TRBJ2-7, with 10 bases matching TRBD1. The germline V gene encodes CDR1 MDHEN and CDR2 SYDVKM. V shed 3 bases and J 7 bases; nucleotides not matched to a gene: 12. The CDR3 is 16 residues long. In DNA, the CDR3 is TGTGCCAGCAGTTTTCGCCTCGGGACAGGGGCGATAGAGCAGTACTTC. Encoded protein: CASSFRLGTGAIEQYF.

The V gene is TRBV23-1, the J gene TRBJ2-7; 10 bases line up with TRBD1. TRBV23-1 is identified as an open reading frame with a role that is uncertain. With V trimmed by 6 bases and J by 1 base, 9 bases remained unmatched. The length of the CDR3 is 16 residues. The CDR3 DNA sequence: TGCGCCAGCAGATTTTTGGAGGACAGGGGGTCCTACGAGCAGTACTTC. Protein sequence: CASRFLEDRGSYEQYF.

This clone was observed a handful of times. V usage is TRBV5-1 and J usage is TRBJ2-7; 7 positions match TRBD2. V trimming: 4 bases; J trimming: 0 bases; junction bases outside the gene matches: 10. Germline loops: CDR1 SGHRS, CDR2 YFSETQ. This CDR3 region has 16 residues. The CDR3 coding sequence is TGCGCCAGCAGCACTACTAGCGCAACCATCTCCTACGAGCAGTACTTC. As protein: CASSTTSATISYEQYF.

About this clone itself: Its ends do not fully match the called genes, so a read error is possible. The rearrangement links TRBV20-1 to TRBJ1-6; no reliable D call. The CDR3 contains 10 residues. Germline assignment: CDR1 DFQATT and CDR2 SNEGSKA (reference sequence). The CDR3 is CSASEPMTYF. The CDR3 coding sequence is TGCAGTGCTAGCGAACCCATGACTTACTTT.

This clone was observed a single time. The chain has TRBV9 and TRBJ2-1, with TRBD2 as a possible D gene (6 bases). Germline CDR1 and CDR2: SGDLS and YYNGEE. V was trimmed by 3 bases and J by 4 bases, leaving 23 bases between them. The CDR3 contains 18 residues. CDR3: CASSAGFYSGGLYNEQFF. Here the CDR3 DNA reads TGTGCCAGCAGCGCGGGGTTTTATAGCGGAGGCCTATACAATGAGCAGTTCTTC.

Concerning this clone itself: The junction and the germline gene differ at one end; a read error may be behind it. V usage is TRBV5-1 and J usage is TRBJ2-7; D is perhaps TRBD1 (5 bases). Germline V gene lookup returns CDR1 SGHRS and CDR2 YFSETQ. The CDR3 contains 13 residues. CDR3 nucleotide sequence: TGCGCCAGCAGCTTGGCAGGGAATCAGGACCGCCACTTC. Residues: CASSLAGNQDRHF.

The gene calls are TRBV23-1 and TRBJ1-1; tentative D call: TRBD1 (5 bases). TRBV23-1 is sorted into the ORF group, with uncertain function. This CDR3 contains 16 residues. The ends were cut back, 0 bases at V and 4 bases at J, with 15 bases in the middle. The CDR3 nucleotides read TGCGCCAGCAGTCAATCTGGAGGGGCATGTGTCACTGAAGCTTTCTTT. It specifies CASSQSGGACVTEAFF.

The gene calls are TRBV27 and TRBJ2-7; the match to TRBD2 covers 8 bases. Trimming took 5 bases from V and 5 from J; bases not matched to a gene: 14. In germline, CDR1 is MNHEY, CDR2 SMNVEV (reference sequence). The CDR3 extends over 16 amino acids. The CDR3 DNA follows: TGTGCCAGCAGTCCCTCCGGACTAGCAAGCCCAGACGAGCAGTACTTC. It encodes CASSPSGLASPDEQYF.

J is TRBJ2-3 and V is TRBV7-2, with TRBD2 identical over 9 bases. Germline assignment: CDR1 SGHTA and CDR2 FQGNSA. There are 16 residues in the CDR3. V lost 4 bases to trimming and J lost 4 bases; unmatched junction nucleotides: 9. The CDR3 coding sequence is TGTGCCAGCAGCTCCGCCGCTAGCGGGGCCCCAGATACGCAGTATTTT. This encodes CASSSAASGAPDTQYF.

V gene TRBV4-1 combines with J gene TRBJ2-5; D is ambiguous. Between the trimmed V and J ends, which lost 0 bases and 5 bases, there was a span of 7 bases. From germline, CDR1 is MGHRA and CDR2 YSYEKL. The CDR3 has 13 residues. This CDR3 is CASSQDLPETQYF. CDR3 sequence (DNA): TGCGCCAGCAGCCAAGATCTTCCGGAGACCCAGTACTTC.

This sequence joins TRBV7-6 and TRBJ2-1; 10 nucleotides line up with TRBD2. From germline, CDR1 is SGHVS and CDR2 FNYEAQ. Trimming at V came to 7 bases and at J to 1 base, leaving 4 bases not matched to a gene. This CDR3 is built from 15 residues. The CDR3 protein is CASTQAGGSYNEQFF. The CDR3 coding sequence is TGTGCCAGCACCCAAGCGGGGGGGTCCTACAATGAGCAGTTCTTC.